This T cell receptor beta chain was retrieved from a study of CD8+CD57+ T cells in acquired aplastic anemia (dated by TCRdb to between 2017 and 2018). Concerning the study at large: Extracted DNA from sorted CD4+ and CD8+ cells averaged 3.2 ug, ranging from roughly 0.17 to 30 ug. CD8+CD57+ expansion was defined as frequency above the mean frequency observed in healthy subjects.

Profiling of TCR beta VDJ combinations and CDR3 sequences used genomic DNA as the template. An Illumina HiSeq 2000 was used for TCR repertoire sequencing. Per the original workflow: TRBV/TRBJ rearrangement plots, CDR3 size and DJ length profiles, and Simpson's diversity index were used to evaluate the repertoires. The immunodominant clone was defined as the most abundant DNA sequence in deep sequencing data. CDR3 amino acid sequences were checked for sharing between subjects and were compared against published repertoires and the VDJdb database. Clones were called with MiXCR by TCRdb after fastp trimmed the public reads at Q25, and only in-frame beta chains were retained. One record per CDR3 amino acid sequence lists the most common genes and DNA. TCRdb, not the original authors, processed these V and J calls. Present in this sample are 450,000 to 550,000 distinct CDR3 sequences, 25% to 40% of which were seen just once. The ten biggest clones cover less than 1% of the sample.

Study-level results and caveats: Around 30 CD8+ CDR3 sequences were found to be shared between patients and controls, but these sequences appeared to be highly expressed in patients and within the immunodominant clones of the patients. Between patients and healthy controls, no significant difference in CD8+ Simpson's diversity was found (P=0.060).

Details on this clonotype: Its antigen has not been determined. No base quality values were provided; no much bigger clone lies one nucleotide off.

Patients chosen for sequencing had shown expansion of CD8+CD57+ cells by flow cytometry. Severe acquired aplastic anemia was diagnosed in all patients according to International Study of Aplastic Anemia and Agranulocytosis and Camitta criteria. No patient had received any therapy when blood was sampled. The study deep-sequenced TCR repertoires of sorted CD4+ and CD8+ blood T cells from severe aplastic anemia patients and healthy subjects. Patients were enrolled in the USA under clinicaltrials.gov protocols 00001620, 01623167, 00001397, 00071045, 00081523 and 00961064. Ficoll-Paque density gradient centrifugation was used to isolate peripheral blood mononuclear cells. Before DNA extraction, CD4+ and CD8+ T cells were sorted by FACS or by magnetic beads. The origin of this receptor is a human donor with aplastic anemia. The sequenced sample was sorted CD4+, CD8+, or CD8+CD57+ T cells (not recorded which) from PBMCs.

The CDR3 amino acid sequence is: CASKREDVYEQYF. The DNA sequence is given as TGTGCCAGCAAACGGGAGGACGTCTACGAGCAGTACTTC. The receptor chain draws on TRBV6-7 and TRBJ2-7; TRBD2 fits 7 bases in the junction. TRBV6-7 belongs to the ORF category, with a function that is uncertain. For this chain, trimming is 7 bases at the V end and 3 bases at the J end, and the number of junction bases without a gene match is 6. The CDR3 covers 13 residues, taking in both the cysteine and the phenylalanine. Kept here is only the CDR3 DNA, which spans 39 bases and is read in frame from base 1.